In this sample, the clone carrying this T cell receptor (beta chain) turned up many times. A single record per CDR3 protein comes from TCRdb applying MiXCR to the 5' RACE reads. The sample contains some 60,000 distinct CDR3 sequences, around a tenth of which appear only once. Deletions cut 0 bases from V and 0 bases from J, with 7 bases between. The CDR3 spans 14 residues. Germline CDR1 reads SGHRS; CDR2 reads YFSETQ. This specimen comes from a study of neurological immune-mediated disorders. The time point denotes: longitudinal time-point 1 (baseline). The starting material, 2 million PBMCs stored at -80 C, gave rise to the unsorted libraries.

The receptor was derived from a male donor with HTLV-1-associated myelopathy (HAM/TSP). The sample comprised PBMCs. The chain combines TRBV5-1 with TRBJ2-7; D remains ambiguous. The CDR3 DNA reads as TGCGCCAGCAGCTTGGACACGGTCTCCTACGAGCAGTACTTC. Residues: CASSLDTVSYEQYF.